This TCR beta chain was captured by sequencing in a study of T cells in Graves' hyperthyroidism and ophthalmopathy. This clonotype was counted only a few times. The conserved closing phenylalanine or tryptophan is absent in this CDR3, likely reflecting a read error. Template material for amplifying TCR beta CDR3 regions consisted of RNA transcripts. HTBI primers were the set used in a first-round RT-PCR of the TCR CDR3. TCRdb called the multiplex PCR reads again in MiXCR, with one record for every CDR3 protein. The data contain fewer than 450,000 distinct CDR3 sequences, approximately 17% of them singletons. There are 14 residues in the CDR3. Germline V CDR1 and CDR2: SGHRS, YFSETQ. After removal of 4 bases from V and 1 base from J, the junction contained 3 bases not matched to a gene.

The sequence came from a woman aged 30 to 39 with Graves' hyperthyroidism that later progressed to Graves' ophthalmopathy. This chain connects TRBV5-1 to TRBJ1-1; TRBD1 matches 8 bases. Sequenced: blood. The CDR3 DNA reads as TGCGCCAGCAGCCATGGACAGGGGAACACTGAAGCTTTCCTT. Its translation: CASSHGQGNTEAFL.